This record looks at one T cell receptor (beta chain) sequence and its context. Its antigen is undetermined. This sample stems from a study of cytomegalovirus exposure and HLA in healthy donors. General study points: Immune exposure information available was restricted to CMV serostatus. Across donors, sequencing depth was assumed by presence/absence analyses to be roughly uniform.

Trimming removed 2 bases at V and 4 bases at J, with 9 bases between. The germline CDR1 and CDR2 sequences are KGHSH and LQKENI. The CDR3 is 14 amino acids. The primer mix had 60 Vbeta and 13 Jbeta primers. Profiled with immunoSEQ multiplex PCR; TCRdb holds only in-frame clones, not every one. This sample yields about 100,000 clones, of which 81% are seen a single time; around 2.1% belongs to the top ten. Donors consisted of healthy bone marrow donors. The receptor comes from a man in his thirties or forties in good health and CMV-seronegative. The J gene is TRBJ1-3, the V gene TRBV18; maybe TRBD1 (5 bases). Sequencing was performed on PBMCs. The CDR3: CASSPRDLGNTIYF. The CDR3 DNA is TGTGCCAGCTCACCAAGGGACTTAGGAAACACCATATATTTT.